What follows are 31 T cell receptor beta chains derived from one specimen sequenced in a study of blood T cell repertoires in COVID-19. Sequenced by immunoSEQ multiplex PCR; TCRdb stores in-frame clones only, minus some. The profile covers about 75,000 clones, with 75% to 90% appearing a single time and 2.5% taken by the ten largest. Sequencing was performed on peripheral blood. Receptors originate from a human donor in a cohort sampled during active COVID-19.

This chain links TRBV6-4 with TRBJ2-2; D unresolved. V was clipped by 5 bases and J by 1 base, with 5 bases between them. Per germline, CDR1 MRHNA and CDR2 SNTAGT. The CDR3 is 13 residues long. CDR3 sequence: CASSPENTGELFF. The CDR3 bases are TGTGCCAGCAGTCCAGAGAACACCGGGGAGCTGTTTTTT.

The rearrangement links TRBV2 to TRBJ2-7, with D possibly matching TRBD2 (7 bases). This CDR3 has 16 residues. Between the trimmed V and J ends, which lost 7 bases and 2 bases, there was a span of 21 bases. Germline values: CDR1 SNHLY, CDR2 FYNNEI. The DNA of the CDR3 is TGTGCCAGCAATCGGGACGGGGGGCACATTACCTACGAGCAGTACTTC. This sequence encodes CASNRDGGHITYEQYF.

This chain uses TRBV28 with TRBJ2-5; D is undetermined. V was cut by 3 bases and J by 5 bases, with 16 bases left in between. CDR1 and CDR2 (germline): MDHEN, SYDVKM. The CDR3 is made up of 15 amino acids. Here the CDR3 reads CASSLAGAGRETQYF. In DNA, the CDR3 is TGTGCCAGCAGTTTGGCCGGCGCAGGTCGGGAGACCCAGTACTTC.

The genes are TRBV6-2 or TRBV6-3 and TRBJ1-5; TRBD1 might be the D (5 bases). Germline lookup yields CDR1 MNHEY and CDR2 SVGEGT. This CDR3 is 14 amino acids long. V shed 2 bases and J shed 6 bases, with 11 bases lying between them. The CDR3 DNA sequence: TGTGCCAGCAGTTACGGCCAGGGAGGTCAGCCCCAGCATTTT. The encoded protein is CASSYGQGGQPQHF.

This clone was detected a few times. This chain connects TRBV2 to TRBJ2-3; TRBD2 matches at 8 bases. The CDR3 is 16 amino acids. With 6 bases clipped from V and 7 bases from J, the junction kept 15 bases outside the gene matches. Germline assignment: CDR1 SNHLY and CDR2 FYNNEI. CDR3 sequence reads: CASRAGTRIALNTQYF. CDR3 nucleotide sequence: TGTGCCAGCAGAGCCGGGACTAGAATAGCTTTGAATACGCAGTATTTT.

V is TRBV27 and J is TRBJ2-7; TRBD1 aligns across 9 bases. V trimming: 5 bases; J trimming: 8 bases; junction bases outside the gene matches: 19. Germline CDR1 reads MNHEY; CDR2 reads SMNVEV (reference sequence). The CDR3 runs to 17 residues. The CDR3 protein is CASSPIPPGTGKRKQYF. The DNA for the CDR3 is TGTGCCAGCAGTCCCATCCCCCCCGGGACAGGGAAGAGGAAGCAGTACTTC.

For the CDR3, the DNA is TGTGCCAGCGCCGATTTAGGGGGCGACGGAGAGCTGTTTTTT. Translating it yields CASADLGGDGELFF. This chain connects TRBV3-1 (or the pseudogene TRBV3-2) to TRBJ2-2; 7 bases align to TRBD1. The V segment lost 8 bases and the J segment 11 bases; nucleotides outside the gene matches: 14. CDR1 is LGHDT and CDR2 is YNNKEL in the germline V gene (reference sequence). The CDR3 sequence is 14 residues long.

This chain uses TRBV7-9 with TRBJ2-7; TRBD1 matches 8 bases. The CDR3 loop spans 13 amino acids. The germline CDR1 and CDR2 sequences are SEHNR and FQNEAQ (reference sequence). V shed 5 bases and J 3 bases; nucleotides not matched to a gene: 3. CDR3 bases: TGTGCCAGCAGCCCCGGGACAGGCTACGAGCAGTACTTC. It specifies CASSPGTGYEQYF. Based on the CDR3 plus reference TRBV7-9 and TRBJ2-7, the full variable domain is DTGVSQNPRHKITKRGQNVTFRCDPISEHNRLYWYRQTLGQGPEFLTYFQNEAQLEKSRLLSDRFSAERPKGSFSTLEIQRTEQGDSAMYLCASSPGTGYEQYFGPGTRLTVT.

CDR3 sequence: CASSPGVSGQETQYF. The CDR3 DNA reads TGTGCCAGCAGCCCCGGAGTTAGCGGGCAGGAGACCCAGTACTTC. The rearrangement joins TRBV7-3 to TRBJ2-5; 7 nucleotides match TRBD2. V was pared by 5 bases and J by 5 bases, with 11 bases of the junction left unmatched. The CDR3 covers 15 residues. CDR1 and CDR2 from the germline V gene are SGHTA and FQGTGA.

The chain couples TRBV15 to TRBJ2-1; D possibly corresponds to TRBD2 (5 bases). The V gene's germline CDR1 is LNHNV and CDR2 YYDKDF (reference sequence). Trimming removed 2 bases from V and 0 bases from J, with 20 bases in between. The CDR3 consists of 19 residues. The CDR3 nucleotides read TGTGCCACCAGCAGACCTCCCGAGAGGGCGGTTAGCTCCTACAATGAGCAGTTCTTC. Amino acids: CATSRPPERAVSSYNEQFF. Together with reference TRBV15 and TRBJ2-1, the CDR3 gives the full variable domain: DAMVIQNPRYQVTQFGKPVTLSCSQTLNHNVMYWYQQKSSQAPKLLFHYYDKDFNNEADTPDNFQSRRPNTSFCFLDIRSPGLGDTAMYLCATSRPPERAVSSYNEQFFGPGTRLTVL.

This CDR3 reads CSVGGTYYEQYF. The CDR3 region has the DNA TGCAGCGTTGGGGGCACCTACTACGAGCAGTACTTC. The rearrangement links TRBV29-1 to TRBJ2-7, with D perhaps TRBD1 (5 bases). The V gene's germline CDR1 is SQVTM and CDR2 ANQGSEA. V lost 4 bases to trimming and J lost 3 bases, with 10 bases between them. The CDR3 consists of 12 residues.

The chain joins TRBV25-1 to TRBJ1-3, with 8 bases lining up with TRBD1. Trimming removed 6 bases from V and 0 bases from J; junction bases left unmatched: 10. CDR1 and CDR2 from the germline V gene are MGHDK and SYGVNS. This CDR3 comprises 17 residues. CDR3 loop: CASSPRQGSSSGNTIYF. In DNA form, the CDR3 reads TGTGCCAGCAGCCCCCGACAGGGGTCCAGCTCTGGAAACACCATATATTTT.

The chain combines TRBV27 with TRBJ2-3, with 11 positions matching TRBD2. V shed 2 bases and J 4 bases; nucleotides not matched to a gene: 14. This CDR3 comprises 19 residues. Germline CDR1 MNHEY, CDR2 SMNVEV (reference sequence). This CDR3 is CASSLGRGRLAGGSDTQYF. The CDR3 DNA follows: TGTGCCAGCAGTTTAGGGAGGGGGCGGCTAGCGGGAGGCTCAGATACGCAGTATTTT.

This chain joins TRBV24-1 and TRBJ2-1, with 12 positions matching TRBD2. The CDR3 spans 14 residues. The V gene end was trimmed by 5 bases and the J gene end by 5 bases; junction bases not matched to a gene: 0. CDR1 is KGHDR and CDR2 is SFDVKD in the germline V gene. Here the CDR3 reads CATSGTSGDNEQFF. CDR3 coding DNA: TGTGCCACCAGTGGGACTAGCGGGGACAATGAGCAGTTCTTC.

The chain carries TRBV15 and TRBJ2-1; 13 bases map to TRBD2. The CDR3 is 15 residues long. J lost 6 bases, V lost 4 bases, and 3 bases had no gene match. From germline, CDR1 is LNHNV and CDR2 YYDKDF (reference sequence). CDR3 bases: TGTGCCACCAGCAAACGGACTAGCGGGAGCAATGAGCAGTTCTTC. This codes for CATSKRTSGSNEQFF.

The genes are TRBV29-1 and TRBJ1-2, with 9 bases lining up with TRBD1. The ends lost 6 bases at V and 9 bases at J; junction bases unmatched: 11. Germline loops: CDR1 SQVTM, CDR2 ANQGSEA. The CDR3 is 13 amino acids. CDR3 coding DNA: TGCAGCGTGTGGGACAGGGTGGCCCTACGCTACACCTTC. Its protein product is CSVWDRVALRYTF.

Details on this clone: One junction end disagrees with the germline gene, perhaps due to a read error. V gene TRBV10-3 combines with J gene TRBJ2-1, with D uncertain. Germline CDR1 and CDR2: ENHRY and SYGVKD. The CDR3 is 13 amino acids. DNA of the CDR3: TGTGCCATCAGTGAGACAACAGAGTTTGGGTTTGTCTTC. Encoded protein: CAISETTEFGFVF.

The rearrangement uses TRBV18 and TRBJ1-3; D gene unclear. CDR3 size: 15 residues. Germline CDR1 KGHSH, CDR2 LQKENI. Trimming took off 4 bases at V and 0 bases at J, with 10 bases between the two ends. This CDR3 is CASSQWESSGNTIYF. The CDR3 coding sequence is TGTGCCAGCTCACAATGGGAGAGCTCTGGAAACACCATATATTTT.

The chain carries TRBV5-1 and TRBJ2-1, with D tentatively TRBD2 (6 bases). V lost 1 base and J lost 1, with 24 bases in between. CDR1 and CDR2 (germline): SGHRS, YFSETQ. The CDR3 runs to 20 residues. CDR3 in DNA: TGCGCCAGCAGCTTGAACTGGCTGATTAGACTCGGGAGATCCTACAATGAGCAGTTCTTC. Translated, it gives CASSLNWLIRLGRSYNEQFF.

V is TRBV7-2 and J is TRBJ2-1; D unresolved. This CDR3 is 11 amino acids long. Germline CDR1 is SGHTA and CDR2 is FQGNSA. The V and J ends lost 6 bases and 10 bases respectively, with 10 bases between them. As DNA, the CDR3 is TGTGCCAGCAGTTACGTAGAAGAGCAGTTCTTC. Translated, it gives CASSYVEEQFF.

The chain couples TRBV7-9 to TRBJ2-7, with 16 bases identical to TRBD2. CDR1 is SEHNR and CDR2 is FQNEAQ in the germline V gene (reference sequence). With V trimmed by 4 bases and J by 7 bases, 7 bases remained unmatched. The CDR3 is 16 residues long. For the CDR3, the DNA is TGTGCCAGCAGCTCGGGACTAGCGGGAGGGCCGGGGGAGCAGTACTTC. Translated, it gives CASSSGLAGGPGEQYF.

V is TRBV5-6 and J is TRBJ1-2, with 7 nucleotides matching TRBD1. Per germline, CDR1 SGHDT and CDR2 YYEEEE. This CDR3 comprises 14 residues. V was clipped by 5 bases and J by 4 bases; unmatched bases: 8. CDR3 loop: CASREGQDLYGYTF. DNA of the CDR3: TGTGCCAGCAGAGAAGGACAGGACCTCTATGGCTACACCTTC.

This rearrangement joins TRBV28 to TRBJ1-3; TRBD1 is a possible D gene (6 bases). CDR1 MDHEN and CDR2 SYDVKM come from the germline V gene. CDR3 size: 15 residues. V gave up 5 bases and J gave up 2 bases, with 13 bases separating them. The CDR3 is CASSQHRTAGNTIYF. Here the CDR3 DNA reads TGTGCCAGCAGTCAACACAGGACAGCTGGAAACACCATATATTTT.

The chain has TRBV5-1 and TRBJ2-7; the D is unclear. The CDR3 is 15 amino acids. V was pared by 0 bases and J by 3 bases, with 13 bases between. Germline V CDR1 and CDR2: SGHRS, YFSETQ. The CDR3 DNA sequence: TGCGCCAGCAGCTTGGCGTCATTTTCCTACTACGAGCAGTACTTC. The encoded protein is CASSLASFSYYEQYF. Full variable domain (rest looked up from reference TRBV5-1 and TRBJ2-7): KAGVTQTPRYLIKTRGQQVTLSCSPISGHRSVSWYQQTPGQGLQFLFEYFSETQRNKGNFPGRFSGRQFSNSRSEMNVSTLELGDSALYLCASSLASFSYYEQYFGPGTRLTVT.

This sequence joins TRBV7-8 and TRBJ2-3; TRBD2 might be the D (5 bases). V gave up 5 bases and J gave up 8 bases, with 20 bases separating them. This CDR3 is built from 15 residues. CDR1 is SGHVS and CDR2 is FQNEAQ in the germline V gene. CDR3 sequence reads: CASSPRGGTDGTQYF. DNA for the CDR3: TGTGCCAGCAGCCCGCGAGGAGGAACCGACGGTACGCAGTATTTT.

The chain recombines TRBV4-1 with TRBJ2-7; D is unclear. Trimming left V 3 bases short and J 4 bases short, with 10 bases between. Germline V gene data show CDR1 as MGHRA and CDR2 as YSYEKL. The CDR3 has 13 residues. The CDR3 is CASSQKQTYEQYF. The CDR3 DNA sequence: TGCGCCAGCAGCCAGAAACAGACATACGAGCAGTACTTC.

The chain links TRBV6-5 to TRBJ1-1; D is possibly TRBD1 (5 bases). CDR3 length: 13 residues. V was shortened by 8 bases and J by 4 bases, with 14 bases between the two germline ends. The V gene's germline CDR1 is MNHEY and CDR2 SVGAGI. The CDR3 DNA reads TGTGCCAGCCTCAGGGTGAGTGGCACTGAAGCTTTCTTT. Protein product: CASLRVSGTEAFF.

The CDR3: CSVRRGGQETQYF. For the CDR3, the DNA is TGCAGCGTCAGGCGGGGCGGTCAAGAGACCCAGTACTTC. V gene TRBV29-1 combines with J gene TRBJ2-5; maybe TRBD2 (6 bases). CDR1 is SQVTM and CDR2 is ANQGSEA in the germline V gene. V lost 6 bases and J lost 2, with 13 bases in between. The CDR3 extends over 13 amino acids.

The chain couples TRBV18 to TRBJ2-3, with 16 bases that match TRBD2. The CDR3 loop spans 17 amino acids. Germline CDR1 and CDR2: KGHSH and LQKENI. V was pared by 6 bases and J by 5 bases, with 8 bases of the junction left unmatched. CDR3 amino acids: CASSGGLAGGPGDTQYF. CDR3 DNA: TGTGCCAGCTCCGGGGGACTAGCGGGAGGGCCCGGAGATACGCAGTATTTT.

CDR3 nucleotides: TGTGCCAGCAGCTTAGAGCGACTGGACAGGGTCCAAGAGACCCAGTACTTC. This sequence encodes CASSLERLDRVQETQYF. V and J are TRBV7-2 and TRBJ2-5, with 8 positions matching TRBD1. CDR1 SGHTA and CDR2 FQGNSA come from the germline V gene. Trimming cost V 1 base and J 1 base; bases outside gene matches: 8. This CDR3 contains 17 residues.

In DNA, the CDR3 is TGTGCCAGCAGGTACAGGGACGCGGGAGGGCCAACTACAGATACGCAGTATTTT. Translation gives CASRYRDAGGPTTDTQYF. The chain uses TRBV5-5 and TRBJ2-3; 9 positions match TRBD2. Germline V lookup: CDR1 SGHKS, CDR2 YYEKEE (reference sequence). This CDR3 is built from 18 residues. V shed 5 bases, J shed 3 bases, and the junction held 16 bases outside the gene matches.